This T cell receptor beta chain emerged from a study of CD8 T cells in Susac syndrome. There are 12 residues in the CDR3. V lost 11 bases and J 5 bases, leaving 15 bases between the germline ends. The germline V gene has CDR1 SNHLY and CDR2 FYNNEI. Reverse transcription of about 0.45 to 1 ug RNA was performed with random hexamers. TCRdb ran MiXCR on the immunoSEQ multiplex PCR reads and lists one entry per CDR3 protein. Altogether 120,000 to 150,000 distinct CDR3 sequences are present, approximately 93% being singletons, with the ten largest covering approximately 0.08%. The specimen sequenced was CD4+ T cells from PBMCs. The clonotype comes from a human donor in good health. V and J are TRBV2 and TRBJ2-5; D perhaps matches TRBD1 (8 bases). CDR3: CAGTGGGETQYF. CDR3 in DNA: TGTGCCGGTACAGGGGGGGGTGAGACCCAGTACTTC.